This record concerns one T cell receptor beta chain sequence. Its antigen is unknown. With 2 bases removed from V and 7 bases from J, the gap between germline ends came to 12 bases. The germline V gene has CDR1 GTSNPN and CDR2 SVGIG (reference sequence). The CDR3 length is 13 residues. Expressed TCRB transcripts were sequenced, since all the RNA that had been isolated was reverse transcribed. Measured with immunoSEQ multiplex PCR; TCRdb has only the in-frame clones, and not every one. The sample includes a few hundred thousand clones, around 13% of them seen just once. This entry belongs to a study of beta chain features in type 1 diabetes. Across the whole study: Summed over all samples, the examined sorted cells came to 90 million to 120 million.

CD45RO/CCR7/CD25/CD127/CD95/CD27 separated CD4+ naive, central memory, regulatory and stem cell-like memory cells by sorting. Purity exceeded 95% in all sorted populations. Broader study findings: PCR could preferentially amplify shorter templates, alike in patients and controls. There was a moderate but significant shortening of TCRB CDR3s in all four CD4+ subsets of Type 1 diabetes patients.

Sequenced: naive CD4+ T cells from blood. The sequence was collected from a woman under 30 with type 1 diabetes. The gene calls are TRBV30 and TRBJ1-5; a possible D gene is TRBD1 (5 bases). CDR3 loop: CAWSPGRVQPQHF. DNA for the CDR3: TGTGCCTGGAGTCCCGGCAGGGTGCAGCCCCAGCATTTT.